This is a list of T cell receptor beta chains from one sample in a study of blood T cell repertoires in COVID-19. Sequencing was performed with immunoSEQ multiplex PCR; in TCRdb, only in-frame clones are kept and a portion is missing. The profile shows roughly 95,000 clones, around nine tenths of them singletons. Sequencing input: peripheral blood. Source of these receptors: a woman aged 50 to 65 in a cohort sampled during active COVID-19. Each CDR3 is given with its conserved first and last residue. Part of the rows lack a size; the others show once, few, many or a class for expanded clones.

len,v_gene,abundance,CDR3aa
16,TRBV5-6,.,CASSILLAVSYNEQFF
14,TRBV28,.,CASSSPGQSYGYTF
14,TRBV5-1,.,CASSPGGANEKLFF
15,TRBV5-1,.,CASSLGPGSTDTQYF
11,TRBV7-9,.,CASSSRGGLYF
16,TRBV2,.,CASSTRPATPREGYTF
14,TRBV27,.,CASREDRENEKLFF
15,TRBV9,.,CASSVESGMGNEQFF
16,TRBV3-1/TRBV3-2,.,CASRPAKILQGETQYF
14,TRBV9,.,CASSAGQSNYGYTF
15,TRBV27,few,CASSFGTVLTGELFF
15,TRBV5-1,.,CASSLPTGANTEAFF
14,TRBV7-9,.,CASSYRQSTDTQYF
14,TRBV5-1,.,CASSLGGANTEAFF
13,TRBV24-1,.,CATSTTGNNEQFF
13,TRBV3-1/TRBV3-2,.,CASSQQGFYGYTF
14,TRBV28,.,CASSLSQKTYEQYF
13,TRBV5-1,.,CASSLSQEREQYF
15,TRBV4-2,few,CASSQSMSRNTEAFF
15,TRBV7-9,.,CASSPLAGEDSSCFF
15,TRBV25-1,.,CASFQGHNHTGELFF
13,TRBV6-2/TRBV6-3,few,CASSYRGGLGYTF
13,TRBV6-4,.,CASSAQGDTEAFF
15,TRBV7-3,.,CASSLSGTADSPLHF
15,TRBV5-4,.,CASSLSPRTNEKLFF
15,TRBV5-8,.,CASSLGGGESYGYTF
13,TRBV6-1,.,CASSEPPLETQYF
16,TRBV18,once,CASSPADRGLGTEAFF
14,TRBV7-9,.,CASSLGARSDTQYF
17,TRBV5-1,.,CASSLGSFRDTDNEQFF
14,TRBV7-3,.,CASSSGQLNTEAFF
16,TRBV18,.,CASSLARDRGRTEAFF
20,TRBV18,.,CASSPRIHGGVSSGANVLTF
14,TRBV7-8,.,CASSRGQGTTEAFF
16,TRBV15,.,CATSRDGGVLNTEAFF
14,TRBV5-1,.,CASSSGLGIDTQYF
15,TRBV5-1,.,CASRSGWGPLDGYTF
18,TRBV18,.,CASSPGLAGVAAADTQYF
11,TRBV7-3,once,CASSRGSGQFF